This record concerns one TCR beta chain sequence. The conserved phenylalanine or tryptophan normally closing the CDR3 is absent here, so this likely arose from a read error. These data are taken from a study of tumor and adjacent non-tumor tissue in lung cancer. The library came from three nested PCR rounds adapted from ARM-PCR protocols. TCRdb re-derived calls from the multiplex PCR reads in MiXCR, one entry per CDR3 protein. This sample yields under 95,000 distinct CDR3 sequences, of which 80% to 90% are seen a single time; 45% to 55% belongs to the top ten. Germline V gene data show CDR1 as DFQATT and CDR2 as SNEGSKA (reference sequence). V shed 1 base, J shed 11 bases, and the junction held 4 bases outside the gene matches. The CDR3 is 11 residues long. This sample's RNA came from whole unsorted tissue. The normal lung tissue was taken more than 3 cm from the tumor edge.

This TCR was sampled from a man aged 55 to 70 with non-small cell lung cancer. Input material: distant non-tumor lung tissue. The chain uses TRBV20-1 and TRBJ1-1; 7 positions match TRBD1. The CDR3 loop reads CSARGDRDAFI. The CDR3 bases are TGCAGTGCTAGAGGAGACAGGGATGCTTTCATT.